The sequence of this TCR beta chain was determined in a study of immune cell composition in non-small cell lung cancer. For the study at large: Tumours were mainly lung adenocarcinoma or squamous cell carcinoma. Whole-study results and caveats: Clones >0.5% enriched in tumour were rarer in adenocarcinoma (around 35%) than squamous (about 80%). Dominant in vivo tumour-associated clones were not shown to share tumour-reactive sequences. No significant correlation existed between pack-years smoked and tumour clonality.

V gave up 0 bases and J gave up 8 bases, with 7 bases separating them. CDR3 length: 12 amino acids. Germline V gives CDR1 LNHNV, CDR2 YYDKDF (reference sequence). The repertoire was sequenced with immunoSEQ multiplex PCR; TCRdb's copy has only in-frame clones and lacks some. Among some 3,500 clones listed, over 60% were seen once. Normal lung was taken at the farthest possible site, at least 3 cm from tumour. A remark on this clone: As yet, its antigen is unknown.

This TCR came from a human donor with non-small cell lung cancer. The J gene is TRBJ1-2, the V gene TRBV15; no clear D. Source material: non-adjacent lung tissue. The CDR3, as DNA: TGTGCCACCAGCAGAGATGGTGGCGGCTACACCTTC. Its protein product is CATSRDGGGYTF.